These T cell receptor beta chains were read from a single sample in a study of neurological immune-mediated disorders. Via MiXCR, TCRdb re-called the 5' RACE reads, giving one row per CDR3 protein. Of just over 30,000 distinct CDR3 sequences listed, approximately 5.2% are singletons. The sequencing input was CD4+ T cells from blood. The receptors were gathered from a woman aged 50 to 60 in good health. Both conserved end residues are part of each CDR3. A D gene is named only where the DNA matches it firmly. Rows may omit the clone size; those that give it use once, few, many or a size class.

clone size,D gene,V gene,J gene,CDR3 DNA,CDR3 protein
few,TRBD2,TRBV11-1,TRBJ2-1,TGTGCCAGCAGCTTAAGGAGCTTAGCGGGGGGGTCCTACAATGAGCAGTTCTTC,CASSLRSLAGGSYNEQFF
many,TRBD1,TRBV5-1,TRBJ2-7,TGCGCCAGCAGATCGGACAGGTTGCGCGAGCAGTACTTC,CASRSDRLREQYF
many,NA,TRBV7-8,TRBJ2-7,TGTGCCAGCAGCCTCGCGGGGAGCGAGCAGTACTTC,CASSLAGSEQYF
many,NA,TRBV20-1,TRBJ1-1,TGCAGTGCTAAACCGGGACAACTGAACACTGAAGCTTTCTTT,CSAKPGQLNTEAFF
many,NA,TRBV14,TRBJ1-3,TGTGCCAGCAGCCAAGATTTAGGATTTGGACGAAACACCATATATTTT,CASSQDLGFGRNTIYF
many,TRBD2,TRBV5-8,TRBJ2-1,TGTGCCAGCAGCTTTCTTGGACTAGCGGGGGGGAGCTCCTACAATGAGCAGTTCTTC,CASSFLGLAGGSSYNEQFF
many,NA,TRBV5-1,TRBJ2-7,TGCGCCAGCAGCTTGGAAAACATCGACTACGAGCAGTACTTC,CASSLENIDYEQYF
NA,TRBD2,TRBV20-1,TRBJ2-1,TGCAGTGCCGATAGCGGGAGGGCCTACAATGAGCAGTTCTTC,CSADSGRAYNEQFF
many,TRBD2,TRBV5-1,TRBJ2-2,TGCGCCAGCAGCTCGGGACTAGCGGTGAACACCGGGGAGCTGTTTTTT,CASSSGLAVNTGELFF
many,TRBD1,TRBV11-2,TRBJ1-5,TGTGCCAGCAGCCCCGGGACAGGGCACAATAGCAATCAGCCCCAGCATTTT,CASSPGTGHNSNQPQHF
many,NA,TRBV28,TRBJ2-2,TGTGCCAGCGAAACAGGTCTGGGGGAGCTGTTTTTT,CASETGLGELFF
many,NA,TRBV5-5,TRBJ2-5,TGTGCCAGCAGCTCTAAGACAGTCCCCCAAGAGACCCAGTACTTC,CASSSKTVPQETQYF